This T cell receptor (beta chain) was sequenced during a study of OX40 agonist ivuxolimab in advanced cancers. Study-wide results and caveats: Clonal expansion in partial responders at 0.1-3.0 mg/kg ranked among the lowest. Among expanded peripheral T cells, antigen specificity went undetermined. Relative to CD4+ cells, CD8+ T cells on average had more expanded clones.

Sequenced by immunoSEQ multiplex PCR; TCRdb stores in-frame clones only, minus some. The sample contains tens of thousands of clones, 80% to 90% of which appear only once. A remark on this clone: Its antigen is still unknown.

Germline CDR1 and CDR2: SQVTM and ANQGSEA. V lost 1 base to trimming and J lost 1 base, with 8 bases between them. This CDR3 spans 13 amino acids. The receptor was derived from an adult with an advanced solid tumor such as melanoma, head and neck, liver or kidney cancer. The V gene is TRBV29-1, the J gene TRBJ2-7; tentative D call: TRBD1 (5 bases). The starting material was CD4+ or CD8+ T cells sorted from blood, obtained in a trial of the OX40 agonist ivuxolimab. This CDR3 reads CSVEVGRSYEQYF. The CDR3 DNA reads TGCAGCGTTGAAGTGGGGCGATCCTACGAGCAGTACTTC.